The 8 T cell receptor beta chains below come from one sample, sequenced in a study of blood T cell repertoires in COVID-19. Method: immunoSEQ multiplex PCR; TCRdb's copy keeps in-frame clones and lacks some. The data hold fewer than 300,000 clones, with roughly 89% observed a single time. Sequences were obtained from peripheral blood. Receptors originate from a man aged 25 to 45 with acute or convalescent COVID-19.

J is TRBJ1-3 and V is TRBV27; possible D gene TRBD1, 5 bases. Germline V gene lookup returns CDR1 MNHEY and CDR2 SMNVEV (reference sequence). The CDR3 contains 13 residues. Trimming shortened V by 3 bases and J by 4 bases, and 7 bases separated the two germline ends. CDR3: CASSLRDGNTIYF. Written as DNA, the CDR3 is TGTGCCAGCAGTTTGCGGGACGGAAACACCATATATTTT.

The V gene is TRBV7-8, the J gene TRBJ2-7, with D tentatively TRBD2 (6 bases). Trimming took 2 bases from V and 0 from J, leaving 20 bases between them. Per germline, CDR1 SGHVS and CDR2 FQNEAQ. The CDR3 length is 18 residues. This CDR3 is CASSLLPPRRGYSYEQYF. The CDR3 region has the DNA TGTGCCAGCAGCTTACTTCCCCCCCGGCGGGGCTACTCCTACGAGCAGTACTTC.

V and J are TRBV19 and TRBJ2-3; 10 bases align to TRBD2. This CDR3 region has 16 residues. The germline gives CDR1 LNHDA, CDR2 SQIVND (reference sequence). Germline trimming cut 0 bases from V and 5 bases from J; bases unmatched to any gene: 5. The CDR3 DNA is TGTGCCAGTAGTATAGATAGGAGCGGGAGGGGAGATACGCAGTATTTT. Translation gives CASSIDRSGRGDTQYF. Complete variable domain (other parts from reference TRBV19 and TRBJ2-3): DGGITQSPKYLFRKEGQNVTLSCEQNLNHDAMYWYRQDPGQGLRLIYYSQIVNDFQKGDIAEGYSVSREKKESFPLTVTSAQKNPTAFYLCASSIDRSGRGDTQYFGPGTRLTVL.

Worth noting for this clone: An end of the junction does not agree with germline; a read error may underlie this. The J gene is TRBJ2-1, the V gene TRBV7-7; TRBD1 matches 9 bases. Looked up from germline, CDR1 is SSHAT and CDR2 is FNYEAQ (reference sequence). The CDR3 totals 15 residues. CDR3 sequence: CASSLDRGNYNEQFF. The DNA for the CDR3 is TGTGCTAGCAGCTTGGACAGGGGAAACTACAATGAGCAGTTCTTC.

The chain employs TRBV27 and TRBJ1-5; D gene ambiguous. CDR3 length equals 13 residues. The germline gives CDR1 MNHEY, CDR2 SMNVEV (reference sequence). V lost 2 bases to trimming and J lost 4 bases, with 6 bases between them. This chain's CDR3 is CASSLANNQPQHF. DNA for the CDR3: TGTGCCAGCAGTTTAGCGAATAATCAGCCCCAGCATTTT.

This clone was picked up one time. The J gene is TRBJ1-1, the V gene TRBV18; 8 positions match TRBD1. The CDR3 consists of 15 residues. From germline, CDR1 is KGHSH and CDR2 LQKENI. The V segment lost 2 bases and the J segment 3 bases; nucleotides outside the gene matches: 5. The CDR3 DNA follows: TGTGCCAGCTCACCAATCCAGGGGGCGCACACTGAAGCTTTCTTT. Protein product: CASSPIQGAHTEAFF.

In this sample, this clone turned up a few times. The rearrangement uses TRBV18 and TRBJ1-1, with TRBD1 identical over 10 bases. The CDR3 loop spans 15 amino acids. Germline trimming cut 2 bases from V and 2 bases from J; bases unmatched to any gene: 2. CDR1 and CDR2 from the germline V gene are KGHSH and LQKENI. The CDR3 DNA is TGTGCCAGCTCACCAGACAGGGGGCCTAACACTGAAGCTTTCTTT. Translating gives CASSPDRGPNTEAFF.

The V gene is TRBV10-3, the J gene TRBJ1-5; maybe TRBD1 (6 bases). Germline values: CDR1 ENHRY, CDR2 SYGVKD. The length of the CDR3 is 16 residues. V was pared by 3 bases and J by 5 bases, with 17 bases between. The CDR3 reads CAISDRQVSPYQPQHF. As DNA, the CDR3 is TGTGCCATCAGTGATCGACAGGTGTCACCCTATCAGCCCCAGCATTTT.